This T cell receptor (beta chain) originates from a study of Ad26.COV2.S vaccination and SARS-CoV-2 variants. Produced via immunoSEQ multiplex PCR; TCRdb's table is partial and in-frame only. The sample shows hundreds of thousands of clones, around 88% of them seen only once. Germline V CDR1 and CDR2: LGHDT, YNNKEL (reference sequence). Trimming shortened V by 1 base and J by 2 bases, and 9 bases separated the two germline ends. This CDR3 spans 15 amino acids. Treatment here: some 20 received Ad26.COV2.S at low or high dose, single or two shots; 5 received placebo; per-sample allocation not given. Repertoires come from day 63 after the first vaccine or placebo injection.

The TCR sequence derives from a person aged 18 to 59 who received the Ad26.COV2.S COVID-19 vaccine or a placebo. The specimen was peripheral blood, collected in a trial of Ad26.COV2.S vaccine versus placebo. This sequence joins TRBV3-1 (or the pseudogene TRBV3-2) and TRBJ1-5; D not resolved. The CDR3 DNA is TGTGCCAGCAGCCAAGCGTGGGAGGGCAATCAGCCCCAGCATTTT. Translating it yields CASSQAWEGNQPQHF.